The rows below give T cell receptor beta chains drawn from one sample of a study of T cells in Graves' hyperthyroidism and ophthalmopathy. TCRdb reprocessed the multiplex PCR reads with MiXCR, giving one entry per CDR3 protein. The repertoire holds about 550,000 distinct CDR3 sequences, with less than 25% as singletons. The sequenced sample consisted of blood. The receptors derive from a man aged 18 to 29 with Graves' hyperthyroidism. Both conserved end residues are part of each CDR3. A D gene is named only where the DNA matches it firmly.

TRBV4-1	-	CASSQVSDGTYEQYF
TRBV19	-	CASSMEAGVDGYTF
TRBV20-1	TRBD2	CSVFSGESSYEQYF
TRBV20-1	TRBD1	CSAPPGTGGTYGYTF
TRBV19	-	CASSTGLGITEAFF
TRBV11-1	-	CASSFGGGRNTEAFF
TRBV4-1	TRBD1	CASRQGADGYTF
TRBV6-1	-	CASSQMGFGTSETFF
TRBV28	TRBD1	CASSLRGTGPMNTEAFF
TRBV6-5	TRBD1	CASSYSRDRGIGYTF
TRBV3-1	-	CASSQKDGNQPQHF
TRBV28	-	CASSLEGIGYTF
TRBV6-1	TRBD1	CASREPDRGLTGANVLTF
TRBV28	-	CASSPGTYSPLHF
TRBV27	-	CASSLTPGASYEQYF
TRBV5-1	-	CASSFYPGFNSPLHF
TRBV6-1	-	CASSRDRTYGYTF
TRBV28	TRBD1	CASSFILGGWDRGEAFF
TRBV30	-	CAWSRGSGYTF
TRBV6-6	-	CASSLGQGPPMNTEAFF
TRBV20-1	-	CSVRETQYF
TRBV11-2	-	CASSPGIWNTGELFF
TRBV2	TRBD2	CASRGLAGAYEQYF
TRBV11-2	TRBD1	CASSPRGTGMGKNTEAFF
TRBV5-1	-	CARERESQYF
TRBV27	-	CASSFGRGLYEQYF
TRBV24-1	TRBD1	CATSVVDRDSHTQYF
TRBV6-2/TRBV6-3	TRBD1	CASSWGQGPDEQYF
TRBV20-1	-	CSARIVETQYF
TRBV12-3/TRBV12-4	-	CASSSPGFKNTGELFF
TRBV20-1	-	CSASGTYEQYF
TRBV2	TRBD1	CASRVRQGRTGELFF
TRBV12-3/TRBV12-4	-	CASSLDPMMNTEAFF
TRBV19	-	CASSIVAGSTYEQYF
TRBV6-1	-	CASSEGGLAYEQYF
TRBV28	TRBD1	CASSKGTAPFYEQYF
TRBV20-1	-	CSAKDRVGAFF
TRBV30	-	CAWSVGAIVPFF
TRBV5-4	TRBD1	CASGGQGYEQYF
TRBV9	TRBD2	CASSVAGGLEETQYF